This T cell receptor (beta chain) was profiled in a study of CD8 T cells in ankylosing spondylitis. Broader study findings: Blood of patients with ankylosing spondylitis appeared to be characterized by a TCR beta motif of eight highly homologous variants.

Concerning this clonotype: The target antigen is unknown.

A single record per CDR3 protein comes from TCRdb applying MiXCR to the 5' RACE reads. The profile shows fewer than 450,000 distinct CDR3 sequences, under 20% of them singletons. V lost 8 bases, J lost 3 bases, and 13 bases lay in between. The germline V gene has CDR1 SEHNR and CDR2 FQNEAQ (reference sequence). The CDR3 covers 14 residues. This clonotype was sampled from a male donor with ankylosing spondylitis. The specimen sequenced was blood, either unsorted or a sorted T cell fraction (not recorded which). The rearrangement uses TRBV7-9 and TRBJ2-2; a possible D gene is TRBD1 (7 bases). CDR3 coding DNA: TGTGCCAGCGCGGGGACAGCGGACACCGGGGAGCTGTTTTTT. Translation gives CASAGTADTGELFF.